The 18 T cell receptor beta chains listed next were all sequenced from one sample in a study of blood T cell repertoires in COVID-19. Produced via immunoSEQ multiplex PCR; TCRdb's table is partial and in-frame only. This sample has 250,000 to 300,000 clones; approximately 90% occur once, and the top ten carry about 4%. Sequencing input: peripheral blood. These receptors originate from a man aged 18 to 29 with active or convalescent COVID-19.

This chain joins TRBV28 and TRBJ2-6, with D perhaps TRBD1 (5 bases). The V gene lost 7 bases and the J gene lost 0 bases, with 10 bases spanning the gap. The CDR3 consists of 15 residues. Germline V gene lookup returns CDR1 MDHEN and CDR2 SYDVKM. The CDR3 DNA reads TGTGCCAGCACCCCTAGGGGCTCTGGGGCCAACGTCCTGACTTTC. This sequence encodes CASTPRGSGANVLTF.

CDR3 bases: TGCGCCAGCAGCCAAGGACCGGGACTAGCGGCCCTAGGGACCCAGTACTTC. This sequence encodes CASSQGPGLAALGTQYF. V is TRBV4-3 and J is TRBJ2-5; 11 bases align to TRBD2. Trimming at V came to 1 base and at J to 7 bases, leaving 11 bases not matched to a gene. The length of the CDR3 is 17 residues. From germline, CDR1 is LGHNA and CDR2 YSLEER.

This sequence joins TRBV5-1 and TRBJ2-3; 10 bases match TRBD2. V shed 2 bases and J 6 bases; nucleotides not matched to a gene: 6. Germline values: CDR1 SGHRS, CDR2 YFSETQ. The CDR3 has 15 amino acids. CDR3 region: CASSLEAGGHDTQYF. Here the CDR3 DNA reads TGCGCCAGCAGCTTAGAAGCGGGAGGGCATGATACGCAGTATTTT.

The chain is built from TRBV7-9 and TRBJ1-2, with TRBD1 identical over 7 bases. Trimming cost V 7 bases and J 6 bases; bases outside gene matches: 8. Germline CDR1 reads SEHNR; CDR2 reads FQNEAQ (reference sequence). The CDR3 extends over 13 amino acids. The CDR3 loop reads CASIKTGENGYTF. The CDR3, as DNA: TGTGCCAGCATTAAAACAGGGGAAAATGGCTACACCTTC.

The chain combines TRBV5-1 with TRBJ2-7, with TRBD1 as a possible D gene (5 bases). This CDR3 region has 15 residues. V was pared by 3 bases and J by 3 bases, with 16 bases between. Looked up from germline, CDR1 is SGHRS and CDR2 is YFSETQ. CDR3 sequence (DNA): TGCGCCAGCAGCTGGGCGACAGACTCCGGCTACGAGCAGTACTTC. This encodes CASSWATDSGYEQYF. The entire variable domain, with the rest obtained from reference TRBV5-1 and TRBJ2-7, is as follows: KAGVTQTPRYLIKTRGQQVTLSCSPISGHRSVSWYQQTPGQGLQFLFEYFSETQRNKGNFPGRFSGRQFSNSRSEMNVSTLELGDSALYLCASSWATDSGYEQYFGPGTRLTVT.

This rearrangement joins TRBV7-8 to TRBJ2-1; 7 nucleotides align to TRBD1. Germline CDR1 and CDR2: SGHVS and FQNEAQ. Germline trimming cut 4 bases from V and 13 bases from J; bases unmatched to any gene: 13. The CDR3 runs to 14 residues. CDR3 sequence: CASSSLGQKIEQFF. As DNA, the CDR3 is TGTGCCAGCAGCTCCTTGGGACAGAAAATCGAACAGTTCTTC.

This chain uses TRBV18 with TRBJ2-3; 8 bases line up with TRBD2. Trimming cost V 6 bases and J 8 bases; bases outside gene matches: 16. The germline CDR1 and CDR2 sequences are KGHSH and LQKENI. The CDR3 totals 16 residues. CDR3 sequence (DNA): TGTGCCAGCTCGACGAGGCGGCTAGCGGGCGGGGGTACGCAGTATTTT. Amino acid sequence: CASSTRRLAGGGTQYF. The full variable domain, rest sourced from reference TRBV18 and TRBJ2-3, is NAGVMQNPRHLVRRRGQEARLRCSPMKGHSHVYWYRQLPEEGLKFMVYLQKENIIDESGMPKERFSAEFPKEGPSILRIQQVVRGDSAAYFCASSTRRLAGGGTQYFGPGTRLTVL.

The genes are TRBV18 and TRBJ2-4, with 9 bases fitting TRBD1. Germline CDR1 and CDR2: KGHSH and LQKENI. This CDR3 is built from 14 residues. Trimming removed 6 bases from V and 5 bases from J; junction bases left unmatched: 5. The CDR3 DNA reads as TGTGCCAGCTCGGGGACAGGGAGGCAAAACATTCAGTACTTC. It translates to CASSGTGRQNIQYF.

Only one count was recorded for this clone. The chain couples TRBV11-1 to TRBJ1-1, with 10 bases fitting TRBD1. The germline gives CDR1 SGHAT, CDR2 FQDESV (reference sequence). This CDR3 is 16 amino acids long. V shed 5 bases, J shed 4 bases, and the junction held 10 bases outside the gene matches. The CDR3 region is CASSHRDRGFRTEAFF. CDR3 coding DNA: TGTGCCAGCAGCCACCGGGACAGGGGTTTTCGCACTGAAGCTTTCTTT.

This chain links TRBV6-5 with TRBJ2-7, with TRBD2 matching over 8 bases. The V gene end was trimmed by 4 bases and the J gene end by 0 bases; junction bases not matched to a gene: 5. This CDR3 has 15 residues. Per germline, CDR1 MNHEY and CDR2 SVGAGI. The CDR3 coding sequence is TGTGCCAGCAGTTCTCAGCGGGGGAGCTCCTACGAGCAGTACTTC. This gives the protein CASSSQRGSSYEQYF.

The CDR3 region has the DNA TGTGCCAGTAGTGGGGAGCAGGGGAATTCACCCCTCCACTTT. Its protein product is CASSGEQGNSPLHF. This chain connects TRBV19 to TRBJ1-6; D possibly corresponds to TRBD1 (6 bases). V was shortened by 5 bases and J by 7 bases, with 12 bases between the two germline ends. The CDR3 length is 14 residues. Germline V lookup: CDR1 LNHDA, CDR2 SQIVND (reference sequence).

In its sample, this clone was seen a few times. The V and J genes are TRBV6-5 and TRBJ1-6, with no clear D. Germline lookup yields CDR1 MNHEY and CDR2 SVGAGI. V lost 6 bases and J 9 bases, leaving 12 bases between the germline ends. CDR3 size: 13 residues. The CDR3 DNA reads TGTGCCAGCAGAGGAGGGTTCGGTTCACCCCTCCACTTT. Its protein is CASRGGFGSPLHF.

The V gene is TRBV6-6, the J gene TRBJ1-1, with TRBD1 identical over 8 bases. CDR1 MNHNY and CDR2 SVGAGI come from the germline V gene (reference sequence). Losses at the gene ends were 7 bases for V and 3 bases for J; bases not matched to a gene: 4. The CDR3 has 13 amino acids. The CDR3 protein is CASKATGDTEAFF. CDR3 in DNA: TGTGCCAGCAAAGCGACAGGGGACACTGAAGCTTTCTTT.

The CDR3 DNA reads TGCGCCAGCAGACCAACAGGGTGGGTCGGTGAAAAACTGTTTTTT. This gives the protein CASRPTGWVGEKLFF. V is TRBV4-1 and J is TRBJ1-4; D is perhaps TRBD1 (6 bases). Trimming removed 6 bases from V and 7 bases from J, with 18 bases in between. In germline, CDR1 is MGHRA, CDR2 YSYEKL. The CDR3 runs 15 residues.

V usage is TRBV14 and J usage is TRBJ2-1, with a tentative D call TRBD2 (6 bases). V was shortened by 0 bases and J by 5 bases, with 17 bases between the two germline ends. In germline, CDR1 is SGHDN, CDR2 FVKESK. The CDR3 runs 17 residues. CDR3 residues: CASSQDPGLANDNEQFF. As DNA, the CDR3 is TGTGCCAGCAGCCAAGACCCGGGGCTAGCGAACGACAATGAGCAGTTCTTC.

The rearrangement links TRBV6-5 to TRBJ2-1; 7 bases agree with TRBD1. Germline CDR1 reads MNHEY; CDR2 reads SVGAGI. Trimming cost V 8 bases and J 7 bases; bases outside gene matches: 14. CDR3 length: 15 amino acids. The CDR3 region has the DNA TGTGCCAGCCGACGGTGGGGACAGCCCGATAATGAGCAGTTCTTC. Residues: CASRRWGQPDNEQFF.

This clone was observed once. The chain is built from TRBV5-1 and TRBJ1-5; TRBD1 might be the D (5 bases). With 0 bases removed from V and 5 bases from J, the gap between germline ends came to 6 bases. The CDR3 sequence is 13 residues long. The V gene's germline CDR1 is SGHRS and CDR2 YFSETQ. The CDR3 loop reads CASSLETDQPQHF. For the CDR3, the DNA is TGCGCCAGCAGCTTGGAGACAGATCAGCCCCAGCATTTT.

The chain employs TRBV4-1 and TRBJ2-2; 10 positions match TRBD2. Germline loops: CDR1 MGHRA, CDR2 YSYEKL. This CDR3 has 16 amino acids. The trim removed 3 bases at V and 5 bases at J, leaving 6 bases unmatched. The DNA for the CDR3 is TGCGCCAGCAGCCACCCGGGACTAGCGAGGACCGGGGAGCTGTTTTTT. This gives the protein CASSHPGLARTGELFF.